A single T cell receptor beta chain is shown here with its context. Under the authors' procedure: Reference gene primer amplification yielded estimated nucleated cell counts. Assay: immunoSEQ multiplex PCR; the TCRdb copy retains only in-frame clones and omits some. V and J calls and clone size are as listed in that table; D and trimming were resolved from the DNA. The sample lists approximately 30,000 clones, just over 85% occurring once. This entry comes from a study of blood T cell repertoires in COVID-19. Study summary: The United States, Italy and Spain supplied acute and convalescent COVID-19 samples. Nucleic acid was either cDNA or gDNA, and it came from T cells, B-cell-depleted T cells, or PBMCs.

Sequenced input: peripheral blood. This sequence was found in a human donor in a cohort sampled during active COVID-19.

The CDR3 DNA reads TGTGCCAGCAGCTTAGTAGGGGCTAGGGCCCTCCACTTT. Translating it yields CASSLVGARALHF. The V and J genes are TRBV7-6 and TRBJ1-6, with D possibly being TRBD1 (5 bases). V lost 1 base, J lost 14 bases, and 12 bases lay in between. Germline assignment: CDR1 SGHVS and CDR2 FNYEAQ. The CDR3 spans 13 residues. Variable domain in full (rest from reference TRBV7-6 and TRBJ1-6): GAGVSQSPRYKVTKRGQDVALRCDPISGHVSLYWYRQALGQGPEFLTYFNYEAQQDKSGLPNDRFSAERPEGSISTLTIQRTEQRDSAMYRCASSLVGARALHFGNGTRLTVT.